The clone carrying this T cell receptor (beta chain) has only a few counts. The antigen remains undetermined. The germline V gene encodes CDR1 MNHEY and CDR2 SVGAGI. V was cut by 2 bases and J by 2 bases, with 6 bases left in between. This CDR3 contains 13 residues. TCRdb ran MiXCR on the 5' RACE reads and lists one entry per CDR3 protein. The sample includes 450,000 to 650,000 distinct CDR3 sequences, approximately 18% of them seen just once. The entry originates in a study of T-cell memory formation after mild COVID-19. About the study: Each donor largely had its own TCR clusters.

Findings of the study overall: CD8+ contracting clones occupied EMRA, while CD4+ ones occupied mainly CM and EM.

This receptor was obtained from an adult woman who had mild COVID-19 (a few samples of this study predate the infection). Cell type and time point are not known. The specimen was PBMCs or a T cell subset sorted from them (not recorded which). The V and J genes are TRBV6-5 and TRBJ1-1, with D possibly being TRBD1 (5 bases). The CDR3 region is CASSYDSNTEAFF. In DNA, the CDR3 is TGTGCCAGCAGTTACGACAGTAACACTGAAGCTTTCTTT.